The 22 T cell receptor beta chains in this list originate from one sample, sequenced in a study of T cell repertoires in cytomegalovirus infection. TCRdb recomputed calls from the reads with MiXCR, one row per CDR3 protein. The table includes about 450,000 distinct CDR3 sequences, about 33% detected once. The sample was PBMCs. The receptors stem from a human donor in good health (CMV status not recorded). Some clones in this sample may be carry-over from other donors' samples.

The chain joins TRBV12-3 or TRBV12-4 to TRBJ2-2; D is possibly TRBD2 (6 bases). The CDR3 covers 15 residues. The V end lost 5 bases, the J end lost 3 bases, and 13 bases lay between the germline ends. The CDR3 reads CASSATGADTGELFF. The CDR3 nucleotides read TGTGCCAGCAGTGCGACGGGAGCTGACACCGGGGAGCTGTTTTTT.

This rearrangement joins TRBV15 to TRBJ2-2, with 10 nucleotides matching TRBD1. Germline V gene sequence: CDR1 LNHNV, CDR2 YYDKDF (reference sequence). V shed 5 bases, J shed 5 bases, and the junction held 5 bases outside the gene matches. The CDR3 is 15 residues long. This CDR3 is CATSSGQGVTGELFF. The DNA for the CDR3 is TGTGCCACCAGCTCTGGACAGGGGGTTACCGGGGAGCTGTTTTTT.

V and J are TRBV12-3 or TRBV12-4 and TRBJ2-5, with TRBD1 identical over 7 bases. This CDR3 comprises 14 residues. The J segment lost 2 bases and the V segment lost 6 bases, leaving 6 bases of the junction unmatched. CDR3 nucleotides: TGTGCCAGCAGCAAGGGACAGACACAAGAGACCCAGTACTTC. Translation: CASSKGQTQETQYF.

The rearrangement uses TRBV20-1 and TRBJ2-5; D could derive from TRBD1 or TRBD2 (5 bases each). Trimming took 5 bases from V and 5 from J, leaving 18 bases between them. The V gene's germline CDR1 is DFQATT and CDR2 SNEGSKA (reference sequence). This CDR3 has 14 residues. The CDR3 reads CSAAGQAEGETQYF. CDR3 nucleotide sequence: TGCAGTGCTGCGGGCCAGGCCGAGGGGGAGACCCAGTACTTC.

CDR3 DNA sequence: TGCAGCGTTGGTCTAGCGGGGCTCGGGGGAGAGACCCAGTACTTC. It encodes CSVGLAGLGGETQYF. V gene TRBV29-1 combines with J gene TRBJ2-5; 9 bases align to TRBD2. Germline trimming cut 4 bases from V and 4 bases from J; bases unmatched to any gene: 10. CDR1 and CDR2 (germline): SQVTM, ANQGSEA. This CDR3 is built from 15 residues.

The J gene is TRBJ2-1, the V gene TRBV19, with 10 bases fitting TRBD1. Germline V gives CDR1 LNHDA, CDR2 SQIVND (reference sequence). The V gene end was trimmed by 5 bases and the J gene end by 8 bases; junction bases not matched to a gene: 12. The CDR3 is 16 residues long. CDR3 sequence: CASSGQWGQGIDEQFF. The CDR3 DNA reads as TGTGCCAGTAGTGGGCAGTGGGGACAGGGGATCGATGAGCAGTTCTTC.

The rearrangement links TRBV19 to TRBJ1-2, with 7 bases that match TRBD1. This CDR3 is 14 amino acids long. V lost 6 bases to trimming and J lost 10 bases; unmatched junction nucleotides: 14. CDR1 is LNHDA and CDR2 is SQIVND in the germline V gene (reference sequence). CDR3 protein: CASRSGTAKDDYTF. DNA of the CDR3: TGTGCCAGTAGGTCAGGGACAGCAAAGGATGACTACACCTTC.

The rearrangement links TRBV20-1 to TRBJ1-6; 11 positions match TRBD1. With 3 bases clipped from V and 9 bases from J, the junction kept 10 bases outside the gene matches. In germline, CDR1 is DFQATT, CDR2 SNEGSKA (reference sequence). The CDR3 consists of 16 residues. CDR3 region: CSARIGQGALSSPLHF. The CDR3 DNA reads as TGCAGTGCTAGGATTGGACAGGGGGCTTTGAGTTCACCCCTCCACTTT.

Details on this clonotype: The junction departs from the called germline gene at one end, perhaps through a read error. The rearrangement links TRBV12-3 or TRBV12-4 to TRBJ2-5, with D possibly called TRBD1 or TRBD2 (5 bases each). CDR3 size: 13 residues. The CDR3 nucleotides read TGTGCCAGCAGCCGCCGGGACCAGGAGACCCAGTACTTC. Translating it yields CASSRRDQETQYF.

The CDR3 protein is CASSHTGTSGGAGEQFF. The CDR3 DNA follows: TGTGCCAGCAGCCACACCGGGACTAGCGGGGGGGCCGGAGAGCAGTTCTTC. This chain uses TRBV4-2 with TRBJ2-1, with 16 bases matching TRBD2. J was trimmed by 10 bases and V by 3 bases; bases with no gene match: 9. The CDR3 contains 17 residues. In germline, CDR1 is LGHNA, CDR2 YNFKEQ.

In its sample, this clonotype was seen many times. The CDR3 loop is CASSLGTNNSPLHF. The CDR3 DNA follows: TGTGCCAGCAGCTTAGGGACAAATAATTCACCCCTCCACTTT. The chain is built from TRBV7-2 and TRBJ1-6, with a tentative D call TRBD1 (5 bases). CDR3 length: 14 amino acids. V was shortened by 1 base and J by 5 bases, with 6 bases between the two germline ends. Germline V gene data show CDR1 as SGHTA and CDR2 as FQGNSA. The full variable domain, in which reference TRBV7-2 and TRBJ1-6 provide the parts outside the CDR3, is GAGVSQSPSNKVTEKGKDVELRCDPISGHTALYWYRQSLGQGLEFLIYFQGNSAPDKSGLPSDRFSAERTGGSVSTLTIQRTQQEDSAVYLCASSLGTNNSPLHFGNGTRLTVT.

The V call is TRBV7-8, the J call TRBJ2-7; 8 positions agree with TRBD2. CDR3 length: 19 residues. The junction had 17 bases not matched to a gene; V was cut back by 3 bases and J by 1 base. Germline assignment: CDR1 SGHVS and CDR2 FQNEAQ. The CDR3 DNA reads as TGTGCCAGCAGCTTTGGGACACCAGGACTAGCCGTTTGGTCCTACGAGCAGTACTTC. Amino acid sequence: CASSFGTPGLAVWSYEQYF.

This clonotype has ten or more counts. This chain connects TRBV7-8 to TRBJ1-2; D is ambiguous. Trimming removed 5 bases from V and 3 bases from J, with 13 bases in between. CDR1 SGHVS and CDR2 FQNEAQ come from the germline V gene. The CDR3 is 14 residues long. CDR3 nucleotide sequence: TGTGCCAGCAGCCCCCGAAGTTGGGACTATGGCTACACCTTC. This sequence encodes CASSPRSWDYGYTF.

The chain employs TRBV6-8 and TRBJ1-6; the D is unclear. This CDR3 has 14 residues. Germline assignment: CDR1 MNHGY and CDR2 SAAAGT. Between the trimmed V and J ends, which lost 1 base and 8 bases, there was a span of 9 bases. CDR3 sequence: CASSYYPKDSPLHF. The CDR3 nucleotides read TGTGCCAGCAGTTACTACCCCAAGGATTCACCCCTCCACTTT.

This clonotype was seen once. The V call is TRBV19, the J call TRBJ1-5; D is perhaps TRBD1 (5 bases). The V gene lost 7 bases and the J gene lost 0 bases, with 16 bases spanning the gap. Germline lookup yields CDR1 LNHDA and CDR2 SQIVND (reference sequence). This CDR3 contains 16 residues. The CDR3 reads CASIDDGGYSNQPQHF. The CDR3, as DNA: TGTGCCAGTATTGACGATGGGGGTTATAGCAATCAGCCCCAGCATTTT.

The chain uses TRBV7-8 and TRBJ2-6, with 8 bases matching TRBD1. Germline V gene sequence: CDR1 SGHVS, CDR2 FQNEAQ. Losses at the gene ends were 3 bases for V and 2 bases for J; bases not matched to a gene: 6. This CDR3 spans 17 amino acids. CDR3 bases: TGTGCCAGCAGCTTTCCACAGGGGGGCACTGGGGCCAACGTCCTGACTTTC. Protein sequence: CASSFPQGGTGANVLTF.

A word on this clonotype: A much larger clone differs by one base, so this may be a read error. Since the CDR3 does not end with the conserved phenylalanine or tryptophan, this likely comes from a read error. This chain links TRBV7-2 with TRBJ2-7; D not resolved. Germline V lookup: CDR1 SGHTA, CDR2 FQGNSA. Trimming took 2 bases from V and 7 from J, leaving 6 bases between them. The CDR3 sequence is 11 residues long. CDR3 in amino acids: CASSLREEQYL. DNA for the CDR3: TGTGCCAGCAGCTTAAGAGAAGAGCAGTACCTC.

This chain connects TRBV6-5 to TRBJ1-5, with D possibly being TRBD1 (5 bases). Germline V gene sequence: CDR1 MNHEY, CDR2 SVGAGI. CDR3 length: 16 amino acids. With 5 bases removed from V and 2 bases from J, the gap between germline ends came to 16 bases. CDR3 bases: TGTGCCAGCAGTACATGTTGGGGGGAATGCAATCAGCCCCAGCATTTT. Translated: CASSTCWGECNQPQHF.

This clonotype was seen only a few times. The chain couples TRBV7-3 to TRBJ2-3, with unresolved D. The CDR3 consists of 14 residues. V gave up 5 bases and J gave up 1 base, with 10 bases separating them. CDR1 and CDR2 (germline): SGHTA, FQGTGA. The chain's CDR3 is CASSQDRGTDTQYF. CDR3 bases: TGTGCCAGCAGCCAGGATCGGGGCACAGATACGCAGTATTTT.

This clonotype was seen more than once but under ten times. This chain uses TRBV7-6 with TRBJ1-1, with a weak D call TRBD1 (5 bases). CDR1 is SGHVS, CDR2 FNYEAQ, per germline. The CDR3 extends over 18 amino acids. Trimming stripped 1 base from V and 1 base from J, with 19 bases between. The CDR3 DNA reads as TGTGCCAGCAGCTTAGATTCGGCAGGGAGGAAGACGAACACTGAAGCTTTCTTT. Amino acid sequence: CASSLDSAGRKTNTEAFF.

V and J are TRBV6-6 and TRBJ2-7; weak D call: TRBD1 (6 bases). CDR3 length: 12 residues. V shed 8 bases and J shed 3 bases, with 11 bases lying between them. Looked up from germline, CDR1 is MNHNY and CDR2 is SVGAGI (reference sequence). DNA for the CDR3: TGTGCCAGCTGGCAGGACAGCTACGAGCAGTACTTC. This codes for CASWQDSYEQYF.

Only a few counts were recorded for this clonotype. The chain carries TRBV6-6 and TRBJ1-5, with D possibly matching TRBD1 (5 bases). The V end was cut by 0 bases, the J end by 14 bases, with 20 bases between. The length of the CDR3 is 15 residues. The V gene's germline CDR1 is MNHNY and CDR2 SVGAGI (reference sequence). The CDR3 region is CASSYSKRDPINEHF. CDR3 coding DNA: TGTGCCAGCAGTTACTCGAAACGGGACCCAATCAACGAGCATTTT.